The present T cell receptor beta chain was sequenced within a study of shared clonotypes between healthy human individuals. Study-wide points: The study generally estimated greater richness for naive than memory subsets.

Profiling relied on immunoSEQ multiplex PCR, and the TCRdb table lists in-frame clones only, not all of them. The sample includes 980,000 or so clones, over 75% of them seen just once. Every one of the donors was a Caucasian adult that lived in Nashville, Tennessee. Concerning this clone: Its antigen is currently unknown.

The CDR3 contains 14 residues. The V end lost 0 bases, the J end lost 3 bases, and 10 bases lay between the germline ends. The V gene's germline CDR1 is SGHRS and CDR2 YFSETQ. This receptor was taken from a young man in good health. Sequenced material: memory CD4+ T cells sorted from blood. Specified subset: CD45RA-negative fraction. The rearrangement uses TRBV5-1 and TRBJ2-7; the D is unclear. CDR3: CASSLDSSNYEQYF. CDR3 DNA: TGCGCCAGCAGCTTGGATTCTAGTAACTACGAGCAGTACTTC.